This T cell receptor (beta chain) originates from a study of blood T cell repertoires in COVID-19. Per the authors' pipeline: Quantification of nucleated cells was approximated via reference gene primer amplification. The table came from immunoSEQ multiplex PCR; TCRdb's copy has only in-frame clones and leaves some out. That table supplies the V and J calls and clone size; D and trimming were determined from the DNA. This sample has 150,000 to 200,000 clones, with approximately 80% found just once. Germline V CDR1 and CDR2: ENHRY, SYGVKD. The CDR3 is 15 residues long. After removal of 0 bases from V and 8 bases from J, the junction contained 5 bases not matched to a gene.

The sample was peripheral blood. The chain joins TRBV10-3 to TRBJ1-4; 8 bases are a match to TRBD1. The source of this sequence is a woman of 80 years or more with active or convalescent COVID-19. The DNA for the CDR3 is TGTGCCATCAGTGAGTCTGAGACAGGGGAAGAAAAACTGTTTTTT. Translation gives CAISESETGEEKLFF.